The 28 T cell receptor beta chains below were found in one sample sequenced in a study of Tregs in tolerant kidney transplant recipients. The method was immunoSEQ multiplex PCR; TCRdb's version includes in-frame clones alone and lacks a portion of them. The sample contains more than 90,000 clones, 93% of which appear only once. Recipients received nonmyeloablative bone marrow transplants from related graft donors, with transient mixed chimerism. The material was CD4+ T cells from blood (PBMCs), obtained 12 months after the transplant. These receptors all stem from a human patient who received a combined kidney and bone marrow transplant. The graft donor may have contributed some T cells.

V gene TRBV6-6 combines with J gene TRBJ2-3, with 9 bases that match TRBD2. Germline V gene sequence: CDR1 MNHNY, CDR2 SVGAGI (reference sequence). After removal of 6 bases from V and 2 bases from J, the junction contained 6 bases not matched to a gene. The CDR3 extends over 15 amino acids. DNA for the CDR3: TGTGCCAGCAGGCGACTAGCGGACAACACAGATACGCAGTATTTT. This sequence encodes CASRRLADNTDTQYF.

The rearrangement links TRBV7-6 to TRBJ1-3; D is uncertain. V was clipped by 2 bases and J by 7 bases, with 9 bases between them. From germline, CDR1 is SGHVS and CDR2 FNYEAQ. This CDR3 has 13 amino acids. The DNA of the CDR3 is TGTGCCAGCAGCTTAACAATCTTGAACACCATATATTTT. Translating gives CASSLTILNTIYF. The full variable domain, with the rest looked up from reference TRBV7-6 and TRBJ1-3, is GAGVSQSPRYKVTKRGQDVALRCDPISGHVSLYWYRQALGQGPEFLTYFNYEAQQDKSGLPNDRFSAERPEGSISTLTIQRTEQRDSAMYRCASSLTILNTIYFGEGSWLTVV.

V usage is TRBV28 and J usage is TRBJ2-7, with D tentatively TRBD2 (7 bases). Between the trimmed V and J ends, which lost 5 bases and 7 bases, there was a span of 18 bases. The length of the CDR3 is 14 residues. CDR1 is MDHEN, CDR2 SYDVKM, per germline. CDR3 DNA: TGTGCCAGCAGTCCCCCCCGGGGGGCGTATGAGCAGTACTTC. It translates to CASSPPRGAYEQYF. The whole variable domain, remainder taken from reference TRBV28 and TRBJ2-7, is DVKVTQSSRYLVKRTGEKVFLECVQDMDHENMFWYRQDPGLGLRLIYFSYDVKMKEKGDIPEGYSVSREKKERFSLILESASTNQTSMYLCASSPPRGAYEQYFGPGTRLTVT.

The CDR3 spells CASNRTCSYEQYF. Written as DNA, the CDR3 is TGTGCCAGCAACAGGACCTGCTCCTACGAGCAGTACTTC. The chain uses TRBV5-4 and TRBJ2-7; the D gene is possibly TRBD1 (5 bases). V lost 6 bases and J 0 bases, leaving 10 bases between the germline ends. CDR1 is SGHNT and CDR2 is YYREEE in the germline V gene (reference sequence). This CDR3 is 13 amino acids long.

The V gene is TRBV14, the J gene TRBJ2-5; the D gene is possibly TRBD1 (6 bases). The DNA end is a closer match to TRBJ2-7, so the J assignment may be wrong. Germline values: CDR1 SGHDN, CDR2 FVKESK. CDR3 length equals 16 residues. CDR3 sequence: CASSLLPGHTSGEQYF. The CDR3, as DNA: TGTGCCAGCAGCCTGCTTCCGGGACACACCTCCGGCGAGCAGTACTTC.

This chain joins TRBV5-1 and TRBJ2-3; 9 nucleotides line up with TRBD2. Trimming at V came to 3 bases and at J to 5 bases, leaving 10 bases not matched to a gene. This CDR3 comprises 16 residues. Germline V gene data show CDR1 as SGHRS and CDR2 as YFSETQ. The CDR3 loop is CASSWLERGARDTQYF. CDR3 bases: TGCGCCAGCAGCTGGCTTGAGCGGGGGGCCAGAGATACGCAGTATTTT.

This sequence joins TRBV6-4 and TRBJ1-4; TRBD1 matches 9 bases. V was pared by 2 bases and J by 4 bases, with 11 bases of the junction left unmatched. In germline, CDR1 is MRHNA, CDR2 SNTAGT. This CDR3 contains 18 residues. The CDR3 DNA sequence: TGTGCCAGCAGTGACCCCACAGGGGGCGAGGAGGGTAATGAAAAACTGTTTTTT. This codes for CASSDPTGGEEGNEKLFF.

The chain carries TRBV28 and TRBJ2-7, with 9 bases aligning to TRBD2. The ends lost 5 bases at V and 2 bases at J; junction bases unmatched: 10. Per germline, CDR1 MDHEN and CDR2 SYDVKM. The CDR3 is 16 amino acids. The CDR3: CASSIPRERGAYEQYF. CDR3 nucleotides: TGTGCCAGCAGTATCCCCCGGGAGCGGGGGGCCTACGAGCAGTACTTC.

This clone was seen only a few times. The V call is TRBV2, the J call TRBJ1-4, with 8 bases matching TRBD1. Trimming cost V 9 bases and J 8 bases; bases outside gene matches: 5. This CDR3 is built from 12 residues. Germline assignment: CDR1 SNHLY and CDR2 FYNNEI. The CDR3 region has the DNA TGTGCCAGACAGGGGGAACACGAAAAACTGTTTTTT. Its translation is CARQGEHEKLFF.

V usage is TRBV7-3 and J usage is TRBJ1-2; perhaps TRBD1 as D (5 bases). This CDR3 comprises 13 residues. V lost 6 bases, J lost 3 bases, and 11 bases lay in between. The germline V gene encodes CDR1 SGHTA and CDR2 FQGTGA. The DNA for the CDR3 is TGTGCCAGCAGTCCGGGGGGGGACTATGGCTACACCTTC. Translating it yields CASSPGGDYGYTF.

The rearrangement joins TRBV9 to TRBJ2-1; 7 nucleotides line up with TRBD2. Germline V lookup: CDR1 SGDLS, CDR2 YYNGEE. The J segment lost 4 bases and the V segment lost 0 bases, leaving 4 bases of the junction unmatched. This CDR3 comprises 15 residues. Here the CDR3 DNA reads TGTGCCAGCAGCGTAGCGGGGGGAATGTACAATGAGCAGTTCTTC. It translates to CASSVAGGMYNEQFF.

The chain's CDR3 is CASSPWGQGGGNTIYF. The CDR3 bases are TGTGCCAGCAGCCCCTGGGGACAGGGGGGTGGAAACACCATATATTTT. This chain connects TRBV9 to TRBJ1-3; TRBD1 aligns across 11 bases. The CDR3 is 16 amino acids. V shed 4 bases, J shed 3 bases, and the junction held 6 bases outside the gene matches. Per germline, CDR1 SGDLS and CDR2 YYNGEE.

The gene calls are TRBV6-4 and TRBJ1-2, with a possible D match to TRBD1 (6 bases). The germline V gene has CDR1 MRHNA and CDR2 SNTAGT. V was clipped by 4 bases and J by 4 bases, with 19 bases between them. This CDR3 has 16 amino acids. The CDR3 region is CASSVGPGALFYGYTF. As DNA, the CDR3 is TGTGCCAGCAGTGTGGGACCAGGGGCTCTATTCTATGGCTACACCTTC.

This CDR3 is CASSIGGSGANVLTF. The CDR3 coding sequence is TGTGCCAGTAGTATAGGAGGGTCTGGGGCCAACGTCCTGACTTTC. The chain is built from TRBV19 and TRBJ2-6; tentative D call: TRBD2 (5 bases). V was cut by 1 base and J by 1 base, with 5 bases left in between. This CDR3 has 15 amino acids. Germline CDR1 is LNHDA and CDR2 is SQIVND (reference sequence).

The chain has TRBV6-1 and TRBJ1-5; 7 bases map to TRBD1. The CDR3 length is 13 residues. Germline V gene sequence: CDR1 MNHNS, CDR2 SASEGT. With V trimmed by 8 bases and J by 7 bases, 8 bases remained unmatched. The CDR3 loop reads CASERGRGQPQHF. Here the CDR3 DNA reads TGTGCCAGCGAGAGGGGGCGAGGGCAGCCCCAGCATTTT.

V usage is TRBV9 and J usage is TRBJ2-1; 10 bases line up with TRBD2. CDR1 and CDR2 from the germline V gene are SGDLS and YYNGEE. The CDR3 length is 16 residues. With V trimmed by 0 bases and J by 2 bases, 2 bases remained unmatched. The CDR3 is CASSVVAGGPYNEQFF. As DNA, the CDR3 is TGTGCCAGCAGCGTAGTAGCGGGAGGTCCCTACAATGAGCAGTTCTTC.

This chain uses TRBV18 with TRBJ2-3; 8 bases are a match to TRBD1. The CDR3 runs 16 residues. V was clipped by 2 bases and J by 6 bases; unmatched bases: 10. The germline CDR1 and CDR2 sequences are KGHSH and LQKENI. The CDR3 region is CASSPFRGLGPDTQYF. CDR3 bases: TGTGCCAGCTCACCATTCAGGGGGCTGGGTCCCGATACGCAGTATTTT.

As concerns this clone: Other nucleotide sequences from this sample produce the same CDR3. The chain uses TRBV27 and TRBJ1-6, with D possibly being TRBD1 (6 bases). The CDR3 contains 17 residues. In germline, CDR1 is MNHEY, CDR2 SMNVEV (reference sequence). Trimming took off 1 base at V and 10 bases at J, with 20 bases between the two ends. The CDR3 sequence: CASSLLSGAVKSSPLHF. The CDR3 region has the DNA TGTGCCAGCAGTTTATTGTCAGGGGCCGTGAAAAGCTCACCCCTCCACTTT.

V is TRBV5-4 and J is TRBJ2-2, with 10 bases lining up with TRBD2. The V gene's germline CDR1 is SGHNT and CDR2 YYREEE (reference sequence). CDR3 length: 15 residues. The ends lost 0 bases at V and 6 bases at J; junction bases unmatched: 2. The DNA of the CDR3 is TGTGCCAGCAGCTTGGCCCTAGCGGGAGCCGGGGAGCTGTTTTTT. This gives the protein CASSLALAGAGELFF.

The CDR3 protein is CASRGTSGSNEQYF. The CDR3 region has the DNA TGTGCCAGCAGGGGGACTAGCGGGAGCAACGAGCAGTACTTC. The chain has TRBV2 and TRBJ2-7, with 14 bases fitting TRBD2. The CDR3 has 14 residues. The trim removed 6 bases at V and 5 bases at J, leaving 3 bases unmatched. From germline, CDR1 is SNHLY and CDR2 FYNNEI.

The genes are TRBV7-9 and TRBJ1-2; TRBD1 matches 9 bases. Trimming removed 2 bases from V and 5 bases from J; junction bases left unmatched: 3. The germline V gene has CDR1 SEHNR and CDR2 FQNEAQ (reference sequence). CDR3 length: 14 amino acids. The CDR3 reads CASSLIGQGYGYTF. The CDR3 DNA sequence: TGTGCCAGCAGCTTAATCGGACAGGGGTATGGCTACACCTTC. The full variable domain, rest sourced from reference TRBV7-9 and TRBJ1-2, is DTGVSQNPRHKITKRGQNVTFRCDPISEHNRLYWYRQTLGQGPEFLTYFQNEAQLEKSRLLSDRFSAERPKGSFSTLEIQRTEQGDSAMYLCASSLIGQGYGYTFGSGTRLTVV.

V gene TRBV27 combines with J gene TRBJ2-1; D is ambiguous. The CDR3 consists of 14 residues. Between the trimmed V and J ends, which lost 5 bases and 3 bases, there was a span of 11 bases. Germline loops: CDR1 MNHEY, CDR2 SMNVEV (reference sequence). The chain's CDR3 is CASSPHSGYNEQFF. The CDR3 DNA sequence: TGTGCCAGCAGTCCTCACTCGGGCTACAATGAGCAGTTCTTC.

Turning to this clone: Other DNA sequences within the sample encode an identical CDR3. The rearrangement uses TRBV7-6 and TRBJ1-6; tentative D call: TRBD1 (5 bases). The germline gives CDR1 SGHVS, CDR2 FNYEAQ. With 2 bases removed from V and 9 bases from J, the gap between germline ends came to 20 bases. This CDR3 region has 17 residues. CDR3 sequence reads: CASSLHPTDKGGSPLHF. CDR3 bases: TGTGCCAGCAGCTTACACCCAACGGACAAGGGAGGTTCACCCCTCCACTTT.

The chain uses TRBV7-2 and TRBJ2-7, with TRBD2 matching over 12 bases. Unmatched junction bases numbered 8, after V lost 4 bases and J lost 4 bases. Germline V gene data show CDR1 as SGHTA and CDR2 as FQGNSA. CDR3 length: 16 amino acids. The CDR3 DNA reads as TGTGCCAGCAGCTCTCTAGCGGGAGGGCTTAGGTACGAGCAGTACTTC. Translated: CASSSLAGGLRYEQYF. Looking up the rest from reference TRBV7-2 and TRBJ2-7 gives the full variable domain: GAGVSQSPSNKVTEKGKDVELRCDPISGHTALYWYRQSLGQGLEFLIYFQGNSAPDKSGLPSDRFSAERTGGSVSTLTIQRTQQEDSAVYLCASSSLAGGLRYEQYFGPGTRLTVT.

CDR3 in DNA: TGTGCCAGCAGCCCTTCTGGCGGGGTAAATGAGCAGTTCTTC. Protein sequence: CASSPSGGVNEQFF. This chain links TRBV7-3 with TRBJ2-1, with D possibly TRBD2 on 6 matching bases. This CDR3 comprises 14 residues. V was pared by 5 bases and J by 7 bases, with 15 bases between. Germline lookup yields CDR1 SGHTA and CDR2 FQGTGA.

The CDR3 sequence: CASTPGANVLTF. For the CDR3, the DNA is TGTGCCAGCACCCCGGGGGCCAACGTCCTGACTTTC. This sequence joins TRBV7-9 and TRBJ2-6; D is unclear. Between the trimmed V and J ends, which lost 7 bases and 4 bases, there was a span of 5 bases. Germline CDR1 and CDR2: SEHNR and FQNEAQ (reference sequence). The CDR3 extends over 12 amino acids.

This clone was seen once. CDR3 nucleotide sequence: TGTGCCAGCAGCTTACCAGCGGGGGGTGGTGAGACCCAGTACTTC. It specifies CASSLPAGGGETQYF. The chain is built from TRBV7-2 and TRBJ2-5; 9 nucleotides match TRBD2. Trimming removed 2 bases from V and 5 bases from J; junction bases left unmatched: 6. Germline assignment: CDR1 SGHTA and CDR2 FQGNSA. CDR3 length equals 15 residues.

The rearrangement uses TRBV11-2 and TRBJ1-1; tentative D call: TRBD1 (6 bases). V was clipped by 3 bases and J by 0 bases, with 14 bases between them. In germline, CDR1 is SGHAT, CDR2 FQNNGV. The CDR3 contains 16 residues. This CDR3 reads CASSLGVRGMNTEAFF. Here the CDR3 DNA reads TGTGCCAGCAGCTTGGGGGTCAGGGGAATGAACACTGAAGCTTTCTTT.